These T cell receptor beta chains were read from a single sample in a study of cytomegalovirus exposure and HLA in healthy donors. TCRdb keeps only in-frame clones here, not all; method: immunoSEQ multiplex PCR. The sample lists some 200,000 clones; 80% to 95% were seen once. Sequencing was carried out using PBMCs. These receptors all stem from a woman under 30 in good health and CMV-seronegative. CDR3s include the opening cysteine and the closing phenylalanine or tryptophan. The D gene is left open where the match is weak. Expanded clones get a size class; other rows say once, few or many, or leave the size out.

size	V	D	J	CDR3	DNA
-	TRBV11-2	TRBD1	TRBJ2-2	CASRLQGSTGELFF	TGTGCCAGCAGGCTACAGGGGAGTACCGGGGAGCTGTTTTTT
-	TRBV5-1	-	TRBJ2-7	CASSYVRGQLPYEQYF	TGCGCCAGCAGCTACGTAAGAGGACAGCTACCCTACGAGCAGTACTTC
-	TRBV25-1	TRBD1	TRBJ2-3	CASSWTGAGDTQYF	TGTGCCAGCAGTTGGACAGGGGCAGGAGATACGCAGTATTTT
few	TRBV18	-	TRBJ2-7	CASSPPYHSYEQYF	TGTGCCAGCTCACCACCCTACCACTCCTACGAGCAGTACTTC
-	TRBV7-6	-	TRBJ1-2	CASSVTSGVGYTF	TGTGCCAGCAGCGTGACGTCAGGGGTTGGCTACACCTTC
-	TRBV7-2	-	TRBJ1-5	CASSQTGQPQHF	TGTGCCAGCAGCCAGACAGGTCAGCCCCAGCATTTT
-	TRBV27	-	TRBJ1-1	CASSSLTSTEAFF	TGTGCCAGCAGTTCACTCACTTCAACTGAAGCTTTCTTT
-	TRBV5-1	TRBD2	TRBJ2-1	CASSPLSGRAANEQFF	TGCGCCAGCAGCCCTCTTAGCGGGAGGGCGGCAAATGAGCAGTTCTTC
-	TRBV5-1	TRBD1	TRBJ2-1	CASSFDADRGFNEQFF	TGCGCCAGCTCTTTCGACGCGGACAGGGGATTTAATGAGCAGTTCTTC
once	TRBV5-5	TRBD1	TRBJ1-1	CASSLWTGMIEAFF	TGTGCCAGCAGTTTGTGGACAGGGATGATCGAAGCTTTCTTT
-	TRBV2	TRBD1	TRBJ1-1	CASSEQGARTEAFF	TGTGCCAGCAGTGAACAGGGGGCTCGTACTGAAGCTTTCTTT
once	TRBV6-5	-	TRBJ2-1	CASSADRSSYNEQFF	TGTGCCAGCAGTGCTGACAGGAGCTCCTACAATGAGCAGTTCTTC
-	TRBV28	TRBD1	TRBJ1-2	CASSHRQGVGGYTF	TGTGCCAGCAGTCATCGACAGGGGGTTGGGGGCTACACCTTC
-	TRBV4-1	TRBD1	TRBJ1-1	CASSQTPTGPSRNTEAFF	TGCGCCAGCAGCCAAACACCGACAGGGCCTAGTAGGAACACTGAAGCTTTCTTT
-	TRBV19	TRBD1	TRBJ1-2	CASSIKTGIYGYTF	TGTGCCAGTAGTATCAAGACAGGGATCTATGGCTACACCTTC
-	TRBV2	-	TRBJ1-2	CASSERGSIHGYTF	TGTGCCAGCAGTGAAAGGGGCAGTATTCATGGCTACACCTTC
-	TRBV7-2	-	TRBJ2-5	CASSLALAPQETQYF	TGTGCCAGCAGCTTAGCGCTCGCGCCACAAGAGACCCAGTACTTC
once	TRBV6-5	TRBD1	TRBJ1-2	CASSYLGQGFGYTF	TGTGCCAGCAGTTACTTAGGACAGGGTTTTGGCTACACCTTC
-	TRBV6-5	-	TRBJ1-4	CASSYSGRGREKLFF	TGTGCCAGCAGTTACTCGGGCAGGGGTCGAGAAAAACTGTTTTTT
-	TRBV6-5	-	TRBJ1-1	CASSQTGHTEAFF	TGTGCCAGCAGTCAAACAGGACACACTGAAGCTTTCTTT
-	TRBV5-6	-	TRBJ2-3	CASSWQRLSDTQYF	TGTGCCAGCAGCTGGCAGCGGTTGTCAGATACGCAGTATTTT
-	TRBV30	-	TRBJ1-1	CALARASTRAEAFF	TGCGCACTAGCCAGGGCGTCAACTCGGGCTGAAGCTTTCTTT
once	TRBV27	-	TRBJ1-4	CASSLSFSNEKLFF	TGTGCCAGCAGTTTATCGTTCAGTAATGAAAAACTGTTTTTT
-	TRBV6-5	-	TRBJ2-7	CASSTIRSVAEQYF	TGTGCCAGCAGCACCATCCGGAGTGTCGCCGAGCAGTACTTC
-	TRBV5-1	TRBD1	TRBJ2-6	CASSKRPGQGSGANVLTF	TGCGCCAGCAGCAAGCGACCGGGACAGGGATCTGGGGCCAACGTCCTGACTTTC
-	TRBV6-5	TRBD2	TRBJ2-7	CASSSTSGRYEQYF	TGTGCCAGCAGTTCGACTAGCGGGAGATACGAGCAGTACTTC
-	TRBV2	TRBD1	TRBJ1-1	CASSPGQGITEAFF	TGTGCCAGCAGCCCCGGACAGGGAATCACTGAAGCTTTCTTT
-	TRBV4-1	TRBD2	TRBJ2-7	CASSHQTGGSYYEQYF	TGCGCCAGCAGCCACCAGACGGGAGGGAGTTACTACGAGCAGTACTTC
-	TRBV7-7	TRBD2	TRBJ2-7	CASSPGLAVFTYEQYF	TGTGCCAGCAGCCCCGGACTAGCGGTGTTTACCTACGAGCAGTACTTC
-	TRBV11-2	-	TRBJ1-5	CASSLGAGSNQPQHF	TGTGCCAGCAGCTTAGGAGCGGGTAGCAATCAGCCCCAGCATTTT
-	TRBV7-6	TRBD2	TRBJ2-7	CASSPGTSGSYEQYF	TGTGCCAGCAGCCCCGGGACTAGCGGATCCTACGAGCAGTACTTC
-	TRBV27	-	TRBJ2-1	CASRGGLSHEQFF	TGTGCCAGCAGGGGAGGACTTTCCCATGAGCAGTTCTTC
once	TRBV27	-	TRBJ2-7	CASSSQEYEQYF	TGTGCCAGCAGTTCACAGGAATACGAGCAGTACTTC
-	TRBV11-2	-	TRBJ2-7	CATRSEDSYEQYF	TGTGCCACCAGGAGTGAGGATTCCTACGAGCAGTACTTC
-	TRBV7-6	TRBD1	TRBJ2-3	CASSVDRVGTDTQYF	TGTGCCAGCAGCGTAGACAGGGTCGGAACAGATACGCAGTATTTT
-	TRBV6-5	-	TRBJ1-4	CASTSPNEKLFF	TGTGCCAGCACCAGTCCTAATGAAAAACTGTTTTTT
-	TRBV19	-	TRBJ2-1	CASCAGYNEQFF	TGTGCCAGTTGTGCAGGGTATAATGAGCAGTTCTTC
-	TRBV5-1	-	TRBJ1-4	CASSPRVTNEKLFF	TGCGCCAGCAGCCCCAGGGTAACTAATGAAAAACTGTTTTTT
-	TRBV7-6	TRBD1	TRBJ1-2	CASSSTGTGGSLYGYTF	TGTGCCAGCAGCTCTACCGGGACAGGGGGCTCCCTCTATGGCTACACCTTC
-	TRBV6-1	-	TRBJ2-1	CASREDVRNEQFF	TGTGCCAGCAGGGAGGATGTTAGGAATGAGCAGTTCTTC
-	TRBV5-1	TRBD2	TRBJ2-2	CASSLGAGGKNTGELFF	TGCGCCAGCAGCTTGGGAGCGGGAGGGAAGAACACCGGGGAGCTGTTTTTT
-	TRBV4-2	TRBD1	TRBJ1-1	CASSPAGAGGSGEAFF	TGTGCCAGCAGCCCCGCTGGGGCAGGGGGGTCTGGTGAAGCTTTCTTT
-	TRBV30	TRBD2	TRBJ2-7	CAWILWTSGSPGEQYF	TGTGCCTGGATTTTATGGACTAGCGGGAGCCCTGGCGAGCAGTACTTC
-	TRBV12-5	TRBD2	TRBJ2-7	CASGGVLAGVAHEQYF	TGTGCTAGTGGTGGGGTACTAGCGGGAGTAGCCCACGAGCAGTACTTC
-	TRBV5-4	TRBD2	TRBJ2-3	CASSGGTSGSIDTQYF	TGTGCCAGCAGCGGCGGGACTAGCGGGAGTATCGATACGCAGTATTTT
once	TRBV5-1	TRBD1	TRBJ2-5	CASSSGQGARQETQYF	TGCGCCAGCAGCTCGGGACAGGGGGCAAGACAAGAGACCCAGTACTTC
-	TRBV6-1	TRBD2	TRBJ2-7	CASGNLGRAYEQYF	TGTGCCAGCGGGAACCTCGGGAGGGCCTACGAGCAGTACTTC
-	TRBV2	-	TRBJ1-4	CASSDFRDTDSEKLFF	TGTGCCAGCAGTGATTTTCGGGACACCGATTCTGAAAAACTGTTTTTT
-	TRBV4-1	-	TRBJ2-3	CASSQRVGGQNTDTQYF	TGCGCCAGCAGCCAGCGAGTCGGTGGGCAGAACACAGATACGCAGTATTTT
-	TRBV6-1	-	TRBJ1-2	CASSELPFNYGYTF	TGTGCCAGCAGTGAACTACCTTTTAACTATGGCTACACCTTC
-	TRBV27	TRBD2	TRBJ2-7	CASSLGSGAYEQYF	TGTGCCAGCAGTTTGGGGAGCGGGGCCTACGAGCAGTACTTC
-	TRBV29-1	TRBD1	TRBJ2-7	CSVGSPGQGYEQYF	TGCAGCGTTGGTAGCCCGGGACAGGGTTACGAGCAGTACTTC
-	TRBV10-3	-	TRBJ2-7	CAISGPRGEQYF	TGTGCCATCAGTGGTCCGCGGGGCGAGCAGTACTTC